This TCR beta chain emerged from a study of vaccination and CD4 T cells after COVID-19. Study in general: Nasal swab PCR detected SARS-CoV-2 in convalescent patients, who comprised 9 or 10 mild cases and one severe case.

Of note for this clonotype: What it binds is not known.

Study findings and constraints: 304 of 307 vaccine-specific clones from convalescent patients were spike mono-reactive.

Cultured CD4+ T-cell DNA underwent Oncomine TCR Beta short-read sequencing. One entry per CDR3 protein, called by TCRdb with MiXCR from the PCR reads. The table records fewer than 15,000 distinct CDR3 sequences, almost 50% of them present only once. The treatment denotes: roughly 10-day PBMC culture with coronavirus spike peptide pools or control peptides (ViraFEST assay). The CDR3 extends over 16 amino acids. Per the germline V gene, CDR1 is MNHNS and CDR2 is SASEGT. With V trimmed by 7 bases and J by 5 bases, 9 bases remained unmatched. The sequence was obtained from a human donor with COVID-19. The chain combines TRBV6-1 with TRBJ2-2; 11 bases match TRBD2. Sample: cultured CD4+ T cells from blood, taken after SARS-CoV-2 vaccination. The CDR3 region is CASTIAGGSVTGELFF. In DNA form, the CDR3 reads TGTGCCAGCACTATAGCGGGGGGGTCAGTTACCGGGGAGCTGTTTTTT.